Listed here is a single T cell receptor beta chain. This entry belongs to a study of T cell changes during pregnancy in multiple sclerosis. This table comes from immunoSEQ multiplex PCR, and its TCRdb copy is limited to in-frame clones, with some not included. The data show 30,000 to 45,000 clones, 88% seen once. The CDR3 consists of 13 residues. Trimming removed 2 bases at V and 13 bases at J, with 15 bases between. Germline V lookup: CDR1 GTSNPN, CDR2 SVGIG (reference sequence). The receptor's source is a female donor with multiple sclerosis, enrolled in a pregnancy study. This sample comprised CD4+ T cells from peripheral blood mononuclear cells, obtained before pregnancy. The gene calls are TRBV30 and TRBJ1-6; TRBD1 is a possible D gene (5 bases). The CDR3 DNA sequence: TGTGCCTGGAGTAGCCAGGGCCGCACGCCCCTCCACTTT. It encodes CAWSSQGRTPLHF.